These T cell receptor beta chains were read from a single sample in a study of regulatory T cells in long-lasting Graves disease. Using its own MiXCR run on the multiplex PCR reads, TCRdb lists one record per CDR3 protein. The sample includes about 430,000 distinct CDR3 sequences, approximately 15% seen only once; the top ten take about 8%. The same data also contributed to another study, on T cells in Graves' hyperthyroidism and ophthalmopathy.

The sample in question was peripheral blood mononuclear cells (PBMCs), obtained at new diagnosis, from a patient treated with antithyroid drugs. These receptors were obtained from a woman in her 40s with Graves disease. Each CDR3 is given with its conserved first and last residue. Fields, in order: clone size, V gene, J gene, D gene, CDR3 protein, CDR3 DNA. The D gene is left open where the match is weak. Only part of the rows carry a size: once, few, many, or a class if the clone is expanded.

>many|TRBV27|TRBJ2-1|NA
CASNQGGGSYNEQFF
TGTGCCAGCAACCAAGGTGGGGGATCCTACAATGAGCAGTTCTTC
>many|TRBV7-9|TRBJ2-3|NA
CAISPHGSTDTQYF
TGTGCCATCAGCCCTCATGGTAGCACAGATACGCAGTATTTT
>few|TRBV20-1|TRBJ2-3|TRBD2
CSASHFLGGSGADTQYF
TGCAGTGCTAGTCATTTTTTGGGCGGGAGTGGGGCAGATACGCAGTATTTT
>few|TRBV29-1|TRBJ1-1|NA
CSATTTRGTEAFF
TGCAGCGCAACTACCACCCGGGGCACTGAGGCTTTCTTT
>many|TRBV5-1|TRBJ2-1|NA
CASSFTGDSYNEQFF
TGCGCCAGCAGCTTTACAGGAGACTCCTACAATGAGCAGTTCTTC
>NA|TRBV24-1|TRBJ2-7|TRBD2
CATSGSGGASGHYEQYF
TGTGCCACCAGTGGGTCCGGTGGGGCTAGCGGCCACTACGAGCAGTACTTC
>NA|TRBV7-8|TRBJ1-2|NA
CASSLGPGDYGYTF
TGTGCCAGCAGCTTAGGGCCTGGAGACTATGGCTACACCTTC
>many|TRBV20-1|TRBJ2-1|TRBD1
CSANSGTGGNEQFF
TGCAGTGCTAACTCCGGGACAGGAGGAAATGAGCAGTTCTTC
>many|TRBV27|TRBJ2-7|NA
CASRKNQGYEQYF
TGTGCCAGCAGGAAAAATCAGGGGTACGAGCAGTACTTC
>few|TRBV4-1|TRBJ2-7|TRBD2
CASSQTGLVYSYEQYF
TGCGCCAGCAGCCAAACCGGACTAGTCTACTCCTACGAGCAGTACTTC
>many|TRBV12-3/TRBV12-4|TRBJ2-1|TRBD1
CASSSVRQGTILFF
TGTGCCAGCAGTTCAGTTCGACAGGGGACGATTCTGTTCTTC
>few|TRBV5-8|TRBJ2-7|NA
CASSFSFGFPYEQYF
TGTGCCAGCAGCTTCAGTTTTGGTTTCCCCTACGAGCAGTACTTC
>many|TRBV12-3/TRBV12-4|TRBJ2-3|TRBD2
CASSLAGGTTTDTQYF
TGTGCCAGCAGTTTGGCGGGAGGGACTACCACAGATACGCAGTATTTT
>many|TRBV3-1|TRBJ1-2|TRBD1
CASSQTGGDYGYTF
TGTGCCAGCAGCCAAACAGGGGGCGACTATGGCTACACCTTC
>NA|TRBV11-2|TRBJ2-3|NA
CASSGRTTSSTDTQYF
TGTGCCAGCAGCGGTCGGACAACATCTAGCACAGATACGCAGTATTTT
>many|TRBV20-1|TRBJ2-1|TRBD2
CSAPTPSGRADEQFF
TGCAGTGCTCCTACTCCTAGCGGGAGGGCGGATGAGCAGTTCTTC
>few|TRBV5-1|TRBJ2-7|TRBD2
CASSKGTSGAYEQYF
TGCGCCAGCAGCAAGGGGACTAGCGGAGCCTACGAGCAGTACTTC
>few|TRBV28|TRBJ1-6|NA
CASRTWQGRSNSPLHF
TGTGCCAGCAGGACCTGGCAGGGGCGTTCCAATTCACCCCTCCACTTT
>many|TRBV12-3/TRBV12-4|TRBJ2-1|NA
CASSLSGDEQFF
TGTGCCAGCAGTTTATCAGGGGATGAGCAGTTCTTC
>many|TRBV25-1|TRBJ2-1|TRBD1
CASSGEGRGLVNEQFF
TGTGCCAGCAGTGGTGAGGGCAGGGGGCTGGTAAATGAGCAGTTCTTC
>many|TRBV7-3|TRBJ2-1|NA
CASSRASPGSGHYNEQFF
TGTGCCAGCAGCCGCGCCTCTCCAGGCAGCGGACACTACAATGAGCAGTTCTTC
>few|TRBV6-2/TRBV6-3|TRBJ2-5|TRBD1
CASSFGTEGGETQYF
TGTGCCAGCAGTTTCGGGACAGAAGGGGGAGAGACCCAGTACTTC
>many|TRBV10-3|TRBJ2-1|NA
CAITPEPQGNNEQFF
TGTGCCATCACCCCGGAGCCCCAGGGTAACAATGAGCAGTTCTTC
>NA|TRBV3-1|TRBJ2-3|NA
CASSPRGTDAQYF
TGTGCCAGCAGCCCTCGGGGGACAGATGCGCAGTATTTT